Reported below is one T cell receptor beta chain. What it binds is unknown. The data belong to a study of T cells in localized non-small cell lung cancer. General observations from the study: Sequencing covered just one tumor region, so heterogeneity cannot be ruled out. Higher adjacent-lung clonality was associated with shorter survival.

The V gene end was trimmed by 0 bases and the J gene end by 3 bases; junction bases not matched to a gene: 1. This CDR3 spans 14 amino acids. Germline lookup yields CDR1 SGHRS and CDR2 YFSETQ. The method was immunoSEQ multiplex PCR; TCRdb's version includes in-frame clones alone and lacks a portion of them. Of some 30,000 clones listed, approximately 90% are singletons. The receptor was isolated from a man aged 40 to 70 with stage III lung adenocarcinoma. The genes are TRBV5-1 and TRBJ1-1, with 8 bases matching TRBD1. The specimen was peripheral blood mononuclear cells, collected before any cancer treatment. The CDR3 spells CASSLAGQDTEAFF. The DNA of the CDR3 is TGCGCCAGCAGCTTGGCGGGACAGGACACTGAAGCTTTCTTT.